This T cell receptor beta chain was recorded in a study of T cell responses to AZD1222 COVID-19 vaccine. Study findings and constraints: Dominant CD4 TCR responses targeted spike regions 160-218 and 743-854. Elevations in Spike-specific TCR breadth and depth followed administration of two AZD1222 doses. Baseline serostatus was positive in only a handful of AZD1222 recipients.

With 5 bases removed from V and 3 bases from J, the gap between germline ends came to 13 bases. CDR1 and CDR2 (germline): MDHEN, SYDVKM. The CDR3 is 14 residues long. Turning to this clone: Antigen: not known.

Sequencing was performed with immunoSEQ multiplex PCR; in TCRdb, only in-frame clones are kept and a portion is missing. The sample carries around 100,000 clones, 88% recorded once. The material was peripheral blood, obtained on day 0 of AZD1222 vaccination. The clonotype originates from an adult in good health. The chain recombines TRBV28 with TRBJ1-2; D is undetermined. This chain's CDR3 is CASSGQAIYYGYTF. As DNA, the CDR3 is TGTGCCAGCAGTGGGCAGGCGATATACTATGGCTACACCTTC.